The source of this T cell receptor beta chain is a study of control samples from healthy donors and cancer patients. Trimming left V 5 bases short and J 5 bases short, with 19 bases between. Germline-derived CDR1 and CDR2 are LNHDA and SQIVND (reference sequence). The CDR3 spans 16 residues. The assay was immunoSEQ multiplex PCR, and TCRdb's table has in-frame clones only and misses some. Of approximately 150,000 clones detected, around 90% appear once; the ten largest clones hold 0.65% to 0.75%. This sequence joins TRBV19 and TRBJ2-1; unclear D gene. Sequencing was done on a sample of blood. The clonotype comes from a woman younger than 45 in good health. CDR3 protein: CASSFDSPTNDNEQFF. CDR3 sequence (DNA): TGTGCCAGTAGTTTCGACTCACCCACCAACGACAATGAGCAGTTCTTC.